This T cell receptor (beta chain) originates from a study of T cell changes during pregnancy in multiple sclerosis. Germline CDR1 and CDR2: SNHLY and FYNNEI. The CDR3 is made up of 11 amino acids. Sequencing was performed with immunoSEQ multiplex PCR; in TCRdb, only in-frame clones are kept and a portion is missing. The data show about 58,000 clones, 93% seen once. Source: CD8+ T cells from peripheral blood mononuclear cells, taken in the second trimester of pregnancy. The V call is TRBV2, the J call TRBJ2-3; unclear D gene. The clonotype was recovered from a female donor with multiple sclerosis, enrolled in a pregnancy study. CDR3 nucleotide sequence: TGTGCTTCTCTCCTCCTAGATACGCAGTATTTT. Translation: CASLLLDTQYF. The full variable domain, completed using reference TRBV2 and TRBJ2-3, is EPEVTQTPSHQVTQMGQEVILRCVPISNHLYFYWYRQILGQKVEFLVSFYNNEISEKSEIFDDQFSVERPDGSNFTLKIRSTKLEDSAMYFCASLLLDTQYFGPGTRLTVL.